One sample yielded the 11 T cell receptor beta chains listed below, sequenced in a study of T cells in Graves' hyperthyroidism and ophthalmopathy (dated by TCRdb to between 2017 and 2020). To prepare the library, multiplex PCR was applied. The sample was run on an Illumina HiSeq 2000. Amplification of TCR beta CDR3 regions was carried out from RNA transcripts. For the first round of RT-PCR on the TCR CDR3, the HTBI primer set was used together with the Qiagen OneStep RT-PCR kit. The public reads were run again by TCRdb, first through fastp at Q25 and then through MiXCR, and only productive beta chains were kept. Every entry covers one CDR3 protein and lists the most common genes and DNA from its rows. The sample table contains about 760,000 distinct CDR3 sequences; only one count was recorded for under 45% of them. Jointly, the top ten make up 31% of the sample. Sequencing input: blood. The receptors come from a woman aged 40 to 50 with Graves' hyperthyroidism.

The chain joins TRBV5-1 to TRBJ1-1, with D hard to call. From germline, CDR1 is SGHRS and CDR2 YFSETQ. CDR3 length equals 14 residues. The V end lost 5 bases, the J end lost 5 bases, and 16 bases lay between the germline ends. CDR3 region: CASSVNRLGTEAFF. CDR3 coding DNA: TGCGCCAGCAGTGTAAACCGGCTGGGGACTGAAGCTTTCTTT.

This clonotype has more than one count but fewer than ten. Given a much more abundant clone one base away, this may be a read error. The chain uses TRBV10-1 and TRBJ1-1; D may be TRBD1 (6 bases). This CDR3 spans 13 amino acids. CDR1 WNHNN and CDR2 SYGVQD come from the germline V gene (reference sequence). The V end was cut by 6 bases, the J end by 9 bases, with 17 bases between. The CDR3 region is CASSRGRRTKAFF. CDR3 DNA sequence: TGCGCCAGCAGCAGGGGTCGGCGGACTAAAGCTTTCTTT.

This clonotype has only a few counts. V usage is TRBV2 and J usage is TRBJ2-2; 11 bases align to TRBD1. The CDR3 spans 15 residues. Trimming removed 7 bases from V and 5 bases from J; junction bases left unmatched: 6. CDR1 is SNHLY, CDR2 FYNNEI, per germline. The chain's CDR3 is CASNGQGAATGELFF. In nucleotides, the CDR3 is TGTGCCAGCAACGGACAGGGGGCGGCGACCGGGGAGCTGTTTTTT.

This rearrangement joins TRBV24-1 to TRBJ2-1; TRBD2 matches at 16 bases. With V trimmed by 3 bases and J by 10 bases, 5 bases remained unmatched. CDR3 length: 16 amino acids. The germline V gene has CDR1 KGHDR and CDR2 SFDVKD. CDR3 loop: CATSDQGLAGGNEQFF. The CDR3 DNA reads TGTGCCACCAGTGATCAGGGACTAGCGGGAGGGAACGAGCAGTTCTTC.

This rearrangement joins TRBV2 to TRBJ2-7, with 10 bases aligning to TRBD1. Looked up from germline, CDR1 is SNHLY and CDR2 is FYNNEI. The CDR3 loop spans 13 amino acids. V gave up 5 bases and J gave up 12 bases; unmatched junction bases: 10. The CDR3 reads CASSSGTGEIWYF. CDR3 DNA sequence: TGTGCCAGCAGTTCCGGGACAGGGGAGATTTGGTACTTC.

This clonotype was seen just once. DNA for the CDR3: TGCAGCGGAATCGGGACAGGGGGCATCAGCTACACCTTC. Translation gives CSGIGTGGISYTF. The V and J genes are TRBV29-1 and TRBJ1-2, with 12 positions matching TRBD1. In germline, CDR1 is SQVTM, CDR2 ANQGSEA. Germline trimming cut 7 bases from V and 9 bases from J; bases unmatched to any gene: 9. The CDR3 is made up of 13 amino acids.

There are many counts of this clonotype. The rearrangement links TRBV24-1 to TRBJ1-4, with 8 bases aligning to TRBD1. V lost 3 bases and J lost 8; bases outside the gene matches: 13. From germline, CDR1 is KGHDR and CDR2 SFDVKD. The CDR3 contains 17 residues. The CDR3 sequence: CATSDPKTTGVDEKLFF. For the CDR3, the DNA is TGTGCCACCAGTGATCCTAAAACGACAGGGGTCGACGAAAAACTGTTTTTT.

This clonotype was recorded many times. The V gene is TRBV7-2, the J gene TRBJ2-7; tentatively, D is TRBD1 (6 bases). From germline, CDR1 is SGHTA and CDR2 FQGNSA. Trimming took 4 bases from V and 0 from J, leaving 7 bases between them. This CDR3 spans 13 amino acids. CDR3 protein: CASSSTGSYEQYF. The CDR3 DNA follows: TGTGCCAGCAGCTCGACAGGCTCCTACGAGCAGTACTTC.

This clonotype was seen repeatedly, ten times or more. The chain couples TRBV7-6 to TRBJ2-5; TRBD1 matches 7 bases. CDR3 length equals 15 residues. Per germline, CDR1 SGHVS and CDR2 FNYEAQ. The junction had 7 bases not matched to a gene; V was cut back by 1 base and J by 5 bases. CDR3 bases: TGTGCCAGCAGCTTAGGGTACAGGGGTTCCGAGACCCAGTACTTC. It is translated as CASSLGYRGSETQYF. The full variable domain, with the rest looked up from reference TRBV7-6 and TRBJ2-5, is GAGVSQSPRYKVTKRGQDVALRCDPISGHVSLYWYRQALGQGPEFLTYFNYEAQQDKSGLPNDRFSAERPEGSISTLTIQRTEQRDSAMYRCASSLGYRGSETQYFGPGTRLLVL.

The table lists this clonotype with many counts. The chain recombines TRBV12-3 or TRBV12-4 with TRBJ2-7; 8 bases agree with TRBD1. The CDR3 length is 15 residues. Germline trimming cut 5 bases from V and 3 bases from J; bases unmatched to any gene: 9. CDR3 bases: TGTGCCAGCAGTCTTCGTCCCGGGACAGGCTACGAGCAGTACTTC. It yields the protein CASSLRPGTGYEQYF.

This clonotype occurred many times. The J gene is TRBJ2-5, the V gene TRBV29-1, with D possibly being TRBD1 (6 bases). Trimming shortened V by 3 bases and J by 8 bases, and 19 bases separated the two germline ends. The CDR3 covers 14 residues. CDR1 and CDR2 from the germline V gene are SQVTM and ANQGSEA. DNA for the CDR3: TGCAGCGTTGACCCGGAACAGGGCTACATCACCCAGTACTTC. Encoded protein: CSVDPEQGYITQYF. The full variable domain, in which reference TRBV29-1 and TRBJ2-5 provide the parts outside the CDR3, is SAVISQKPSRDICQRGTSLTIQCQVDSQVTMMFWYRQQPGQSLTLIATANQGSEATYESGFVIDKFPISRPNLTFSTLTVSNMSPEDSSIYLCSVDPEQGYITQYFGPGTRLLVL.